A selection of T cell receptor beta chains follows, all from one sample in a study of molecular identifiers for immune sequencing clone quantification. MiXCR was run by TCRdb on the PCR reads, yielding one entry per CDR3 protein. The table lists over 100,000 distinct CDR3 sequences, about 32% of them singletons. The sequencing input was naive CD8+ T cells from blood, with Jurkat cell RNA spiked in. Receptor source: a human donor in good health. Some libraries in this study had Jurkat cell RNA spiked in. CDR3s include the opening cysteine and the closing phenylalanine or tryptophan. Fields, in order: clone size, V gene, D gene, J gene, CDR3 protein, CDR3 DNA. A D gene is named only where the DNA matches it firmly. Expanded clones get a size class; other rows say once, few or many, or leave the size out.

abundance: NA; v_gene: TRBV27; d_gene: NA; j_gene: TRBJ1-1; CDR3aa: CASGRAFGDYTEAFF; CDR3nt: TGTGCCAGCGGTCGAGCGTTTGGCGATTACACTGAAGCTTTCTTT
abundance: NA; v_gene: TRBV11-2; d_gene: TRBD2; j_gene: TRBJ2-7; CDR3aa: CACSLAAGGSNEQYF; CDR3nt: TGTGCCTGCAGCTTAGCCGCGGGAGGGTCCAACGAGCAGTACTTC
abundance: NA; v_gene: TRBV4-3; d_gene: NA; j_gene: TRBJ2-4; CDR3aa: CPSSQDFQRAKNIQYF; CDR3nt: TGCCCCAGCAGCCAAGATTTCCAGCGGGCCAAAAACATTCAGTACTTC
abundance: NA; v_gene: TRBV4-1; d_gene: NA; j_gene: TRBJ1-1; CDR3aa: CASSQDYPGTRTEAFF; CDR3nt: TGCGCCAGCAGCCAAGATTATCCCGGGACACGCACCGAAGCTTTCTTT
abundance: NA; v_gene: TRBV6-2/TRBV6-3; d_gene: NA; j_gene: TRBJ2-1; CDR3aa: CASSLALNEQFF; CDR3nt: TGTGCCAGCAGTTTGGCATTAAATGAGCAGTTCTTC
abundance: many; v_gene: TRBV28; d_gene: TRBD2; j_gene: TRBJ2-3; CDR3aa: CASNLGLAGLMGRGDTQYF; CDR3nt: TGTGCCAGCAACCTGGGACTAGCGGGACTTATGGGTCGGGGAGATACGCAGTATTTT
abundance: NA; v_gene: TRBV28; d_gene: NA; j_gene: TRBJ2-1; CDR3aa: CASSLGGHNELFF; CDR3nt: TGTGCCAGCAGTTTGGGGGGCCACAATGAGCTGTTCTTC
abundance: NA; v_gene: TRBV4-3; d_gene: TRBD1; j_gene: TRBJ2-7; CDR3aa: CASSQDRGHFYEQYF; CDR3nt: TGCGCCAGCAGCCAAGACAGGGGGCATTTCTACGAGCAGTACTTC
abundance: NA; v_gene: TRBV20-1; d_gene: NA; j_gene: TRBJ2-1; CDR3aa: CSPWVALGAYNEQFF; CDR3nt: TGCAGTCCATGGGTAGCACTGGGTGCCTACAATGAGCAGTTCTTC
abundance: many; v_gene: TRBV9; d_gene: NA; j_gene: TRBJ1-4; CDR3aa: CASSVGLAANEKLFF; CDR3nt: TGTGCCAGCAGCGTCGGTCTTGCGGCTAATGAAAAACTGTTTTTT
abundance: many; v_gene: TRBV7-9; d_gene: TRBD1; j_gene: TRBJ1-6; CDR3aa: CASSYRVAWDRENSPLHF; CDR3nt: TGTGCCAGCAGCTATCGAGTAGCTTGGGACAGGGAAAATTCACCCCTCCACTTT
abundance: NA; v_gene: TRBV2; d_gene: TRBD1; j_gene: TRBJ1-2; CDR3aa: CASSAKRQGAYGYTF; CDR3nt: TGTGCCAGCAGTGCTAAACGACAGGGGGCGTATGGCTACACCTTC
abundance: few; v_gene: TRBV6-5; d_gene: NA; j_gene: TRBJ2-3; CDR3aa: CASSYSIKLTSTDTQYF; CDR3nt: TGTGCCAGCAGTTACTCGATCAAACTAACTAGCACAGATACGCAGTATTTT
abundance: many; v_gene: TRBV28; d_gene: NA; j_gene: TRBJ2-7; CDR3aa: CASSPRDTTYEQYF; CDR3nt: TGTGCCAGCAGCCCCCGGGACACTACCTACGAGCAGTACTTC
abundance: NA; v_gene: TRBV4-2; d_gene: NA; j_gene: TRBJ1-2; CDR3aa: CASSQGAGTGDGYTF; CDR3nt: TGTGCCAGCAGCCAAGGTGCCGGGACGGGGGATGGCTACACCTTC
abundance: many; v_gene: TRBV5-6; d_gene: TRBD1; j_gene: TRBJ1-1; CDR3aa: CASSWGQPNTEAFF; CDR3nt: TGTGCCAGCAGCTGGGGACAGCCCAACACTGAAGCTTTCTTT
abundance: NA; v_gene: TRBV20-1; d_gene: TRBD2; j_gene: TRBJ2-7; CDR3aa: CSADHGTSRTYEQYF; CDR3nt: TGCAGTGCAGATCACGGGACTAGCCGGACCTACGAGCAGTACTTC
abundance: few; v_gene: TRBV24-1; d_gene: NA; j_gene: TRBJ2-7; CDR3aa: CATSDLVEQYF; CDR3nt: TGTGCCACCAGTGATTTAGTAGAGCAGTACTTC
abundance: few; v_gene: TRBV7-9; d_gene: TRBD2; j_gene: TRBJ2-2; CDR3aa: CASGPKGLAGPTGELFF; CDR3nt: TGTGCCAGCGGGCCAAAGGGGTTAGCGGGGCCCACCGGGGAGCTGTTTTTT
abundance: few; v_gene: TRBV7-9; d_gene: NA; j_gene: TRBJ2-3; CDR3aa: CASSLAARTDTQYF; CDR3nt: TGTGCCAGCAGCTTAGCGGCCCGTACAGATACGCAGTATTTT
abundance: NA; v_gene: TRBV27; d_gene: NA; j_gene: TRBJ2-3; CDR3aa: CATSWGFFTDTQYF; CDR3nt: TGTGCCACGTCTTGGGGCTTTTTCACAGATACGCAGTATTTT
abundance: NA; v_gene: TRBV28; d_gene: NA; j_gene: TRBJ2-1; CDR3aa: CASNPRGYNEQFF; CDR3nt: TGTGCCAGCAACCCCAGGGGCTACAATGAGCAGTTCTTC
abundance: NA; v_gene: TRBV12-3/TRBV12-4; d_gene: NA; j_gene: TRBJ2-1; CDR3aa: CASSLGLYKEQFF; CDR3nt: TGTGCCAGCAGTTTAGGCCTTTACAAAGAGCAGTTCTTC
abundance: NA; v_gene: TRBV4-3; d_gene: TRBD1; j_gene: TRBJ2-7; CDR3aa: CASSPKFPRQGCIYEQYF; CDR3nt: TGCGCCAGCAGCCCTAAATTCCCGAGACAGGGTTGTATCTACGAGCAGTACTTC
abundance: few; v_gene: TRBV11-3; d_gene: TRBD2; j_gene: TRBJ2-1; CDR3aa: CASSLGLAGEQFF; CDR3nt: TGTGCCAGCAGCTTAGGACTAGCGGGTGAGCAGTTCTTC
abundance: NA; v_gene: TRBV12-3/TRBV12-4; d_gene: NA; j_gene: TRBJ2-1; CDR3aa: CASRQGETQFF; CDR3nt: TGTGCCAGCAGACAGGGAGAGACCCAGTTCTTC
abundance: few; v_gene: TRBV5-1; d_gene: TRBD1; j_gene: TRBJ2-3; CDR3aa: CASSYRDRGTDTQYF; CDR3nt: TGCGCCAGCAGCTACCGGGACAGGGGCACAGATACGCAGTATTTT
abundance: NA; v_gene: TRBV6-5; d_gene: NA; j_gene: TRBJ2-5; CDR3aa: CASSYSGAEETQYF; CDR3nt: TGTGCCAGCAGTTACTCTGGGGCAGAAGAGACCCAGTACTTC
abundance: few; v_gene: TRBV6-2/TRBV6-3; d_gene: NA; j_gene: TRBJ2-7; CDR3aa: CASSWDPGLHYEQYF; CDR3nt: TGTGCCAGCAGTTGGGACCCGGGACTTCACTACGAGCAGTACTTC
abundance: once; v_gene: TRBV6-2/TRBV6-3; d_gene: NA; j_gene: TRBJ2-1; CDR3aa: CASSYVRGRSYNEQFF; CDR3nt: TGTGCCAGCAGTTACGTCCGGGGCCGTTCCTACAATGAGCAGTTCTTC
abundance: few; v_gene: TRBV28; d_gene: NA; j_gene: TRBJ2-2; CDR3aa: CASSDGNTGELFF; CDR3nt: TGTGCCAGCAGTGACGGAAACACCGGGGAGCTGTTTTTT
abundance: NA; v_gene: TRBV9; d_gene: NA; j_gene: TRBJ1-2; CDR3aa: CASSVGPGTQSPNYGYTF; CDR3nt: TGTGCCAGCAGCGTAGGACCAGGGACACAGAGTCCTAACTATGGCTACACCTTC
abundance: NA; v_gene: TRBV21-1; d_gene: NA; j_gene: TRBJ1-1; CDR3aa: CASSNRKMNTEAFF; CDR3nt: TGTGCCAGCAGCAACCGAAAGATGAACACTGAAGCTTTCTTT
abundance: NA; v_gene: TRBV7-8; d_gene: TRBD1; j_gene: TRBJ2-1; CDR3aa: CASSSGTEQLF; CDR3nt: TGTGCCAGCAGCTCCGGGACAGAGCAGCTCTTC
abundance: NA; v_gene: TRBV27; d_gene: NA; j_gene: TRBJ1-1; CDR3aa: CASSLIGSEASF; CDR3nt: TGTGCCAGCAGTCTTATAGGGTCTGAAGCTTCCTTT
abundance: once; v_gene: TRBV3-1; d_gene: TRBD2; j_gene: TRBJ2-3; CDR3aa: CASSQGSGTPDTQYF; CDR3nt: TGTGCCAGCAGCCAAGGTAGCGGGACCCCAGATACGCAGTATTTT
abundance: NA; v_gene: TRBV19; d_gene: NA; j_gene: TRBJ1-1; CDR3aa: CASRPGNTEAFF; CDR3nt: TGTGCCAGTAGACCCGGGAACACTGAAGCTTTCTTT
abundance: few; v_gene: TRBV4-3; d_gene: TRBD1; j_gene: TRBJ2-1; CDR3aa: CASSQEPRQGARYEQFF; CDR3nt: TGCGCCAGCAGCCAAGAACCCAGACAGGGGGCGAGATATGAGCAGTTCTTC
abundance: NA; v_gene: TRBV2; d_gene: NA; j_gene: TRBJ1-5; CDR3aa: CASSVWAGSNQPQHF; CDR3nt: TGTGCCAGCAGTGTTTGGGCAGGCTCCAATCAGCCCCAGCATTTT
abundance: few; v_gene: TRBV9; d_gene: NA; j_gene: TRBJ1-3; CDR3aa: CASSVEGGWGNTIYF; CDR3nt: TGTGCCAGCAGCGTAGAGGGGGGCTGGGGAAACACCATATATTTT
abundance: few; v_gene: TRBV7-2; d_gene: TRBD2; j_gene: TRBJ2-1; CDR3aa: CASSPRTSEAYNEQFF; CDR3nt: TGTGCCAGCAGCCCTCGGACTAGCGAGGCCTACAATGAGCAGTTCTTC
abundance: NA; v_gene: TRBV25-1; d_gene: NA; j_gene: TRBJ1-1; CDR3aa: CASGEANTEAFF; CDR3nt: TGTGCCAGCGGTGAGGCGAACACTGAAGCTTTCTTT